This is a list of T cell receptor beta chains from one sample in a study of molecular identifiers for immune sequencing clone quantification. Each CDR3 protein is one row after TCRdb ran MiXCR on the PCR reads. The sample yields over 600,000 distinct CDR3 sequences, about 20% seen once. The sequenced sample was naive CD8+ T cells from blood, with Jurkat cell RNA spiked in. Receptors were obtained from a human donor in good health. Some libraries in this study had Jurkat cell RNA spiked in. Each CDR3 is given with its conserved first and last residue. D genes are given only for firm matches. A row's size may be missing; if present it is once, few, many or a size class.

cdr3_length j_call v_call clone_size d_call cdr3_nt cdr3_aa
13 TRBJ2-3 TRBV29-1 - - TGCAGCGCCGTCACAGGGAGCACAGATGCGCAGTATTTT CSAVTGSTDAQYF
13 TRBJ2-5 TRBV6-1 many TRBD1 TGTGCCAGCAGAGAGGACAGGGGGGAGACCCAGTACTTC CASREDRGETQYF
13 TRBJ2-1 TRBV12-3/TRBV12-4 few - TGTGCCAGCAGGCCCTGGGGAGACAATGAGCAGTTCTTC CASRPWGDNEQFF
11 TRBJ2-1 TRBV28 few - TGTGCCAGCAGTCTCAAGAATGAGCAGTTCTTC CASSLKNEQFF
18 TRBJ2-6 TRBV4-3 few - TGCGCCAGCAGCCAACAACCTTCTTTCGGGGTTGGGGCCAACGCCCTGACTTTC CASSQQPSFGVGANALTF
17 TRBJ1-5 TRBV4-3 - - TGCGCCAGCAGCCAAGAAGTGGCAGGTAATAGCAATCAGCCCCAGCATTTT CASSQEVAGNSNQPQHF
16 TRBJ2-5 TRBV19 few TRBD1 TGTGCCAGTAGTATAGTGTGGGCAGGGGGCCAAGAGACCCAGTACTTC CASSIVWAGGQETQYF
14 TRBJ2-2 TRBV9 - - TGTGCCAGCAGCGTAGACAGGGTCGCCGGGGAGCTGTTTTTT CASSVDRVAGELFF
12 TRBJ2-7 TRBV5-1 many - TGCGCCAGCAGCTCAGGGCCCTACGAGCAGTACTTC CASSSGPYEQYF
14 TRBJ1-1 TRBV5-1 few TRBD1 TGCGCCAGCGGCTTGGGACAGGGGGCCACTGAAGCTTTCTTT CASGLGQGATEAFF
17 TRBJ2-2 TRBV7-9 many TRBD2 TGTGCCAGCAGCTTAAGACTAGCGGGAGAGAACACCGGGGAGCTGTTTTTT CASSLRLAGENTGELFF
16 TRBJ1-5 TRBV12-3/TRBV12-4 - TRBD1 TGTGCCAGCAGTTTGACGGACAGGCCGGGATATCAGCCCCAGCATTTT CASSLTDRPGYQPQHF
13 TRBJ2-7 TRBV3-1 many - TGTGCCAGCAGCCACGGGGTCTCCTACGAGCAGTACTTC CASSHGVSYEQYF
16 TRBJ2-5 TRBV7-9 - - TGTGCCAGCAGCTTTTTTCTGGGGCCAAAGAAAGAGACCCAGTACTTC CASSFFLGPKKETQYF
17 TRBJ1-1 TRBV7-6 many - TGTGCCAGCAGCCCCACTTTATTGTGGGCCGAGAACACTGAAGCTTTCTTT CASSPTLLWAENTEAFF
18 TRBJ2-6 TRBV9 - TRBD2 TGTGCCAGCAGCGTAAGGTTGCGGGAGGGTTACGGGGCCAACGTCCTGACTTTC CASSVRLREGYGANVLTF
14 TRBJ2-5 TRBV12-3/TRBV12-4 many - TGTGCCAGCAGTTTACTGGGGGATCAAGAGACCCAGTACTTC CASSLLGDQETQYF
12 TRBJ2-5 TRBV7-9 many TRBD2 TGTGCTAGCGGGAGGGAAGGGGAGACCCAGTACTTC CASGREGETQYF
17 TRBJ2-5 TRBV7-9 - TRBD2 TGTGCCAGCAGCACCTACTTTAGGCGGGGGGGCCAAGAGACCCAGCACTTC CASSTYFRRGGQETQHF
15 TRBJ2-2 TRBV19 many - TGTGCCAGTAAAACGGGGACCAGGAACACCGGGGAGCTGTTTTTT CASKTGTRNTGELFF
14 TRBJ1-3 TRBV10-2 many - TGCGCCAGCGGCCTAGATAGCTCTGGAAACACCATATATTTT CASGLDSSGNTIYF
16 TRBJ1-1 TRBV12-3/TRBV12-4 many - TGTGCCAGCAGTTTAGTGCCAGCTCCCGGCAACACTGAAGCTTTCTTT CASSLVPAPGNTEAFF
15 TRBJ2-7 TRBV7-9 many - TGTGCCAGCAGCTTAGGTAATCAAGCGGCCTACGAGCAGTACTTC CASSLGNQAAYEQYF
15 TRBJ1-1 TRBV12-5 - - TGTGCTAGTGGTATGGTACACGCGGGAAACACTGAAGCTTTCTTT CASGMVHAGNTEAFF
15 TRBJ2-1 TRBV9 - - TGTGCCAGCAGCGCCCCGACAGGATCTTACAATGAGCAGTTCTTC CASSAPTGSYNEQFF
15 TRBJ2-7 TRBV6-5 many - TGTGCCAGCAGTTACTCGAGCGGGCCCTCCTACGAGCAGTACTTC CASSYSSGPSYEQYF
12 TRBJ1-2 TRBV20-1 - TRBD1 TGCAGTGCCCGGGACAGGGGCTATGGCTACACCTTC CSARDRGYGYTF
14 TRBJ1-5 TRBV4-3 many TRBD1 TGCGCCAGCAGCCATGGGACAGGGGATCAGCCCCAGCATTTT CASSHGTGDQPQHF
14 TRBJ1-1 TRBV2 few TRBD1 TGTGCCAGCAGTGGATCGGACAGGGGGACTGAAGCTTTCTTT CASSGSDRGTEAFF
16 TRBJ2-7 TRBV27 - TRBD1 TGTGCCAGCAGTCCCGGGACAGGGGGCCGTTGGTACGAGCAGCACTTC CASSPGTGGRWYEQHF
13 TRBJ2-7 TRBV6-2/TRBV6-3 many - TGTGCCAGCAGACTAACGGGGGACTACGAGCAGTACTTC CASRLTGDYEQYF
12 TRBJ1-1 TRBV6-5 many TRBD1 TGTGCCAGGACAGGGGGGAACACTGAAGCTTTCTTT CARTGGNTEAFF
14 TRBJ2-3 TRBV28 - TRBD2 TGTGCCAGCGGTTTCCGACTAGCGGGAGATACGCAGTATTTT CASGFRLAGDTQYF
15 TRBJ2-7 TRBV19 - - TGTGCCAGTAGTATTGGCCAGGGGCTTATCTACGAGCAGTACTTC CASSIGQGLIYEQYF
14 TRBJ2-7 TRBV28 - TRBD1 TGTGCCAGCAGCACCAGGGGGTTGGCCTACGAGCAGTACTTC CASSTRGLAYEQYF
15 TRBJ2-7 TRBV6-5 - TRBD2 TGTGCCAGCAGTTACTCGCGGGACTACACCTACAAGCAGTACTTC CASSYSRDYTYKQYF
15 TRBJ2-7 TRBV4-1 - TRBD2 TGCGCCAGCAGCGGAAGTAGCGGGGTAGCCTACGAGCGGTACTTC CASSGSSGVAYERYF
14 TRBJ2-3 TRBV9 few TRBD2 TGTGCCAGCAGCGAAGACGGGAGGCCAGATACGCAGTATTTT CASSEDGRPDTQYF
17 TRBJ1-1 TRBV5-1 many - TGCGCCAGCAGCTTGGCCAATAGTGGGCCTGCGAACACTGAAGCTTTCTTT CASSLANSGPANTEAFF
15 TRBJ2-1 TRBV13 - TRBD1 TGTGCCAGCAGCTTAAAGGGGGCTTACTACAATGAGCAGTTCTTC CASSLKGAYYNEQFF
13 TRBJ2-7 TRBV2 - - TGTGCCAGCAGAGAGACAAACTCCTACGAGCAGTACTTC CASRETNSYEQYF